This T cell receptor beta chain was profiled in a study of blood T cell repertoires in COVID-19. Only in-frame clones appear in the TCRdb table, and some are missing; sequencing was by immunoSEQ multiplex PCR. The sample holds 60,000 to 75,000 clones; roughly 85% are singletons and the top ten take 15% to 20%. Trimming shortened V by 2 bases and J by 13 bases, and 9 bases separated the two germline ends. This CDR3 has 11 amino acids. Germline V gene sequence: CDR1 SNHLY, CDR2 FYNNEI. This clone was seen once. The material sequenced was peripheral blood. This chain connects TRBV2 to TRBJ2-1; D perhaps matches TRBD2 (5 bases). The TCR was taken from a human donor in a cohort sampled during active COVID-19. The CDR3 protein is CASSESTSQFF. DNA of the CDR3: TGTGCCAGCAGTGAATCTACTAGTCAGTTCTTC.